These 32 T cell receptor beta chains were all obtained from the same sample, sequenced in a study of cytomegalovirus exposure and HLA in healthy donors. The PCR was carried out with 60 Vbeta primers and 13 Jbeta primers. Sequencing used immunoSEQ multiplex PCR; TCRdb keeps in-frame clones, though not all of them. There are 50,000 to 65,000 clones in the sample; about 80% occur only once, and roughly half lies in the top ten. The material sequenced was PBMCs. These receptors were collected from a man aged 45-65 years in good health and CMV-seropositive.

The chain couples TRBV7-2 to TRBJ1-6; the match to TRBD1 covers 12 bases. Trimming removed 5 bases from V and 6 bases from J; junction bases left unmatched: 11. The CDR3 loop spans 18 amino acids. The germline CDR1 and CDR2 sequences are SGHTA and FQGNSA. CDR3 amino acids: CASSHPRDRGLLNSPLHF. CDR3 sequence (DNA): TGTGCCAGCAGCCACCCCCGGGACAGGGGGCTCCTTAATTCACCCCTCCACTTT.

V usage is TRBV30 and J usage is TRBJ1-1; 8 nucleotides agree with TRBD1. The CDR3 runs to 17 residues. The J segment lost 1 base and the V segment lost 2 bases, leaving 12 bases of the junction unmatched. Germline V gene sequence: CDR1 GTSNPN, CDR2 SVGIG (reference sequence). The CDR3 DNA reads TGTGCCTGGAGTCCCCGGACAGGGTTTTCTCGGAACACTGAAGCTTTCTTT. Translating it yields CAWSPRTGFSRNTEAFF.

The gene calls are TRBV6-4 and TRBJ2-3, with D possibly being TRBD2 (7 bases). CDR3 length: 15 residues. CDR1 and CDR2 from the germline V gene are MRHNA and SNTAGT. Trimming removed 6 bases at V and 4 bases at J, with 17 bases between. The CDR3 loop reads CASSHVGGGSDTQYF. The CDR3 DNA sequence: TGTGCCAGCAGCCACGTGGGGGGGGGCTCAGATACGCAGTATTTT.

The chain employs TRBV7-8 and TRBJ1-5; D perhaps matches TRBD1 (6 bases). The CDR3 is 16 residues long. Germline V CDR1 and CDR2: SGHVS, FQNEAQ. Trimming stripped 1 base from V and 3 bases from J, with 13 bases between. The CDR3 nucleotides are TGTGCCAGCAGCTTAGGACAGGCAATCTACAATCAGCCCCAGCATTTT. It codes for CASSLGQAIYNQPQHF.

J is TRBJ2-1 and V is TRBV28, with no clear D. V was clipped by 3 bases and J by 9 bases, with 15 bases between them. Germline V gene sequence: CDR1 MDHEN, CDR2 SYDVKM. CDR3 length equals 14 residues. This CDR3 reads CASSFVGGRFEQFF. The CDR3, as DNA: TGTGCCAGCAGTTTCGTTGGCGGCCGATTTGAGCAGTTCTTC.

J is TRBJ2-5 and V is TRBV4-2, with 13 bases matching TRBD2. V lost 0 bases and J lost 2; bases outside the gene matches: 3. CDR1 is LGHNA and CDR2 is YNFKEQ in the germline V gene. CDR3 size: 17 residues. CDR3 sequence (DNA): TGTGCCAGCAGCCAAGAACTAGCGGGAGGGTCGCAAGAGACCCAGTACTTC. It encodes CASSQELAGGSQETQYF.

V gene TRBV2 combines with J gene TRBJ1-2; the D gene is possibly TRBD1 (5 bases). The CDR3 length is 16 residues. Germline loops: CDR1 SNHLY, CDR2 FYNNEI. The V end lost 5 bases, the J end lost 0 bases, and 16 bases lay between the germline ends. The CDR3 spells CASSPGLIKANYGYTF. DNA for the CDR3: TGTGCCAGCAGTCCGGGACTGATTAAAGCTAACTATGGCTACACCTTC.

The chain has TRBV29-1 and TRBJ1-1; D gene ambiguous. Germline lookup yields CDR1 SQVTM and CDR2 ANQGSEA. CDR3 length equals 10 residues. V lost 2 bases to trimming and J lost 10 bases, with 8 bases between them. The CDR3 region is CSVEPSVAFF. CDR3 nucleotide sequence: TGCAGCGTTGAACCCTCCGTAGCTTTCTTT.

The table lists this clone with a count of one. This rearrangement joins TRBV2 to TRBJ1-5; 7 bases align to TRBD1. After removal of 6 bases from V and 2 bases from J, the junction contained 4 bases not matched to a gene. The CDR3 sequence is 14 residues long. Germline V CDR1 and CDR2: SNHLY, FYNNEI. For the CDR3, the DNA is TGTGCCAGCAGGCAGGGGGTGGGCAATCAGCCCCAGCATTTT. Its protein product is CASRQGVGNQPQHF. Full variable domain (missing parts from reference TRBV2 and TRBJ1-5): EPEVTQTPSHQVTQMGQEVILRCVPISNHLYFYWYRQILGQKVEFLVSFYNNEISEKSEIFDDQFSVERPDGSNFTLKIRSTKLEDSAMYFCASRQGVGNQPQHFGDGTRLSIL.

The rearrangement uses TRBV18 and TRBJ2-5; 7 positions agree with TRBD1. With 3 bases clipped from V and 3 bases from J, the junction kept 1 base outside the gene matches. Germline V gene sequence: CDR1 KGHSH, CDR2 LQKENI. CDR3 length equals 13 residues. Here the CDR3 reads CASSPGQKETQYF. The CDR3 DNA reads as TGTGCCAGCTCACCGGGACAGAAAGAGACCCAGTACTTC. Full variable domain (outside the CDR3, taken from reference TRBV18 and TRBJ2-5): NAGVMQNPRHLVRRRGQEARLRCSPMKGHSHVYWYRQLPEEGLKFMVYLQKENIIDESGMPKERFSAEFPKEGPSILRIQQVVRGDSAAYFCASSPGQKETQYFGPGTRLLVL.

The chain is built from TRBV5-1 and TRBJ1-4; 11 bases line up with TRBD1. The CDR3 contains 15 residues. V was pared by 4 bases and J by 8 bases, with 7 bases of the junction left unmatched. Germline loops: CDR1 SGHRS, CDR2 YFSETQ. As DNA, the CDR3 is TGCGCCAGCAGCCCCCCCGGGACAGGGGGAGAAAAACTGTTTTTT. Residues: CASSPPGTGGEKLFF.

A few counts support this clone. The CDR3: CASSLYAGNTEAFF. CDR3 coding DNA: TGTGCCAGCAGCTTGTATGCCGGGAACACTGAAGCTTTCTTT. This chain uses TRBV5-6 with TRBJ1-1; no clear D. The V end lost 1 base, the J end lost 1 base, and 8 bases lay between the germline ends. The length of the CDR3 is 14 residues. The germline V gene encodes CDR1 SGHDT and CDR2 YYEEEE.

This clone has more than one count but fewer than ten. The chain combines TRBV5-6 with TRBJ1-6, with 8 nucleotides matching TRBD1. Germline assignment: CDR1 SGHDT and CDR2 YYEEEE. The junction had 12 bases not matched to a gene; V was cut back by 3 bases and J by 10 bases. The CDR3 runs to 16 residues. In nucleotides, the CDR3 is TGTGCCAGCAGCTCCCTAGGGGACAGGAGGGAATCACCCCTCCACTTT. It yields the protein CASSSLGDRRESPLHF.

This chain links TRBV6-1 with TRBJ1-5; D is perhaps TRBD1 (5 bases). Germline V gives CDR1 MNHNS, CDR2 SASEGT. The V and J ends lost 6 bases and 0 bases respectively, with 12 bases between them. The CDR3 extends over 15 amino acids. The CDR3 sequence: CASSIQVYSNQPQHF. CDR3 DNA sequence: TGTGCCAGCAGCATACAGGTTTATAGCAATCAGCCCCAGCATTTT.

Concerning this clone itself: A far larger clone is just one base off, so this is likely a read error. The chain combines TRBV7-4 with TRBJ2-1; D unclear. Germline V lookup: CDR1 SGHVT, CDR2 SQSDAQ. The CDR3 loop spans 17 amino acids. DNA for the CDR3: TGCGCCAGCAGCCAAGATATGATCGTACTCATCTACAATGAGCAGTTCTTC. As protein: CASSQDMIVLIYNEQFF.

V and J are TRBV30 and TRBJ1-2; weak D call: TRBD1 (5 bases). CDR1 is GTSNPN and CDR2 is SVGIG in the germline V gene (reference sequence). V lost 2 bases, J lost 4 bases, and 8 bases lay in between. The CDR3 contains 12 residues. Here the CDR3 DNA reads TGTGCCTGGAGTTTGGGGGGCTATGGCTACACCTTC. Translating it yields CAWSLGGYGYTF.

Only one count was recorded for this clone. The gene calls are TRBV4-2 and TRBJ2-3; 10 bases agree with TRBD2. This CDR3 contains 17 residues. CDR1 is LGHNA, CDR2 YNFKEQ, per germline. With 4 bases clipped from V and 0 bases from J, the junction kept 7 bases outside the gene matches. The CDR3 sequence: CASSPKTSGFSTDTQYF. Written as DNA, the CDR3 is TGTGCCAGCAGCCCCAAGACTAGCGGGTTTAGCACAGATACGCAGTATTTT.

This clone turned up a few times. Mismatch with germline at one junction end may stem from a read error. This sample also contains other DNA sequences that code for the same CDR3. CDR3 sequence (DNA): TGCGCATGGACTAGCGGTAATACGCAGTATTTT. As protein: CAWTSGNTQYF. The chain joins TRBV30 to TRBJ2-3, with 10 bases lining up with TRBD2. The CDR3 has 11 amino acids. The germline CDR1 and CDR2 sequences are GTSNPN and SVGIG (reference sequence).

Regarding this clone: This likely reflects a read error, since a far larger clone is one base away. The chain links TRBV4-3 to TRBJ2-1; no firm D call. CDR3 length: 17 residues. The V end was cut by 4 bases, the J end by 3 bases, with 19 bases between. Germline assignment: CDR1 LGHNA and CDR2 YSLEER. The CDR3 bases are TGCGCCAGCAGCCCAGATATGGTCGTACTCATCTACAATGAGCAGTTCTTC. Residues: CASSPDMVVLIYNEQFF.

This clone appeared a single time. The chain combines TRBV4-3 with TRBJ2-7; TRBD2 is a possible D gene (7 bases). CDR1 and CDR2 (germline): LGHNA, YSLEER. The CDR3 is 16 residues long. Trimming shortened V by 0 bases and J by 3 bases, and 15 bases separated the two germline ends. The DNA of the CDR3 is TGCGCCAGCAGCCAAGAATGGCGGGGGCCTAACTACGAGCAGTACTTC. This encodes CASSQEWRGPNYEQYF.

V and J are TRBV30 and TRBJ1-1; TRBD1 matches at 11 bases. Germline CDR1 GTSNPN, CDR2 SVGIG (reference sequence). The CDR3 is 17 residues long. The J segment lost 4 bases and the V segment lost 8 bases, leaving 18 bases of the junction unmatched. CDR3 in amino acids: CARPRGRTGGGCTEAFF. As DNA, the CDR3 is TGTGCCCGCCCACGGGGGAGGACAGGGGGCGGGTGCACTGAAGCTTTCTTT.

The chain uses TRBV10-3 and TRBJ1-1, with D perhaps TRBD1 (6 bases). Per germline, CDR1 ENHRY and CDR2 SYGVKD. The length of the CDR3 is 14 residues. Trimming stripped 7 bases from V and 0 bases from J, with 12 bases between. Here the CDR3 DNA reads TGTGCCATCAAGATCGGGACACTGAACACTGAAGCTTTCTTT. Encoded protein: CAIKIGTLNTEAFF.

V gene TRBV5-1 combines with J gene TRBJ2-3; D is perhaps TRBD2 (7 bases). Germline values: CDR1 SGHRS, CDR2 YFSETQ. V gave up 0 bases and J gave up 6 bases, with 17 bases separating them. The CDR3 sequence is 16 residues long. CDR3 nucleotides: TGCGCCAGCAGCTTGGGGAGGGGGGGCCTGGCCGATACGCAGTATTTT. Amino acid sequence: CASSLGRGGLADTQYF.

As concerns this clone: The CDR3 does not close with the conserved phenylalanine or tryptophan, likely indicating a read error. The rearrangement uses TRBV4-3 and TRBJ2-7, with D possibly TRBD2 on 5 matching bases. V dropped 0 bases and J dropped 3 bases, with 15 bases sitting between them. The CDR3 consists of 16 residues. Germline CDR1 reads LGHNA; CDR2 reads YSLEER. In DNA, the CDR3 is TGCGCCAGCAGCCAAGAAGGAGGAAAAGGCTACTACGAGCAGTACTTG. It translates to CASSQEGGKGYYEQYL.

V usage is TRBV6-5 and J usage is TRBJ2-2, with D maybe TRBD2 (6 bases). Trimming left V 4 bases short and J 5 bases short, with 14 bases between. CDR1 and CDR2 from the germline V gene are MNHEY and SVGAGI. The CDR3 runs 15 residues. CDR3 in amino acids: CASSFRQGGTGELFF. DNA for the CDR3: TGTGCCAGCAGTTTTAGGCAGGGAGGAACCGGGGAGCTGTTTTTT.

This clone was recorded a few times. The CDR3 loop is CASSLNRAETQYF. CDR3 nucleotide sequence: TGTGCCAGCAGTTTAAACAGAGCAGAGACCCAGTACTTC. The chain couples TRBV27 to TRBJ2-5; D uncertain. V was trimmed by 2 bases and J by 4 bases, leaving 8 bases between them. Germline CDR1 reads MNHEY; CDR2 reads SMNVEV (reference sequence). The CDR3 contains 13 residues.

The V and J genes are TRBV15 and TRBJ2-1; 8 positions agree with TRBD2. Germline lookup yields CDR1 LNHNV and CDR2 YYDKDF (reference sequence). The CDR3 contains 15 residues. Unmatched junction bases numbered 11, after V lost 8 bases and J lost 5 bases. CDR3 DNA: TGTGCCACCGCCCCGGCCCTAGCGGGCCACAATGAGCAGTTCTTC. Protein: CATAPALAGHNEQFF.

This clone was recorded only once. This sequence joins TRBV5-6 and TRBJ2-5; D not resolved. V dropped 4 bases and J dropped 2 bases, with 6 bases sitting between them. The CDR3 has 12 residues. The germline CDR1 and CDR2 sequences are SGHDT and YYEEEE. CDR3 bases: TGTGCCAGCAGCCTCGTACAAGAGACCCAGTACTTC. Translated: CASSLVQETQYF.

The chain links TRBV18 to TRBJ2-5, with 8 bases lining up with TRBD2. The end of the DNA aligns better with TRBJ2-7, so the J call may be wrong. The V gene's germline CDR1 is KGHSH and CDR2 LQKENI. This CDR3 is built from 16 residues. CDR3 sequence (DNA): TGTGCCAGCTCACGGACTCGAAGCGGGAGTTTGTACGAGCAGTACTTC. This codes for CASSRTRSGSLYEQYF.

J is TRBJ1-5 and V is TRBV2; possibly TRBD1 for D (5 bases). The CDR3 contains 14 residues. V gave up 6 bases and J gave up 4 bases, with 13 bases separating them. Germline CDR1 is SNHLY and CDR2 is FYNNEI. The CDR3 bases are TGTGCCAGCAGGGGTCCAGGGAAAAATCAGCCCCAGCATTTT. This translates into CASRGPGKNQPQHF.

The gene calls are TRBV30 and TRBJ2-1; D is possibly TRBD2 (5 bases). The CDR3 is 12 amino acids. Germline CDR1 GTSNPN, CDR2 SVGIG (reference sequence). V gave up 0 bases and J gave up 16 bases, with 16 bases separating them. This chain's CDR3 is CAWSVERGMEFF. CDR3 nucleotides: TGTGCCTGGAGTGTAGAACGGGGAATGGAATTCTTC.

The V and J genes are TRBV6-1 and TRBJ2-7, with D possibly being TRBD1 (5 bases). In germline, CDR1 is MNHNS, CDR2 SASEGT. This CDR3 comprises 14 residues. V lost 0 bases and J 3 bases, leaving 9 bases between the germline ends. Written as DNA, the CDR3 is TGTGCCAGCAGTGAAGCGCGACAGCTCTACGAGCAGTACTTC. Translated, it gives CASSEARQLYEQYF.